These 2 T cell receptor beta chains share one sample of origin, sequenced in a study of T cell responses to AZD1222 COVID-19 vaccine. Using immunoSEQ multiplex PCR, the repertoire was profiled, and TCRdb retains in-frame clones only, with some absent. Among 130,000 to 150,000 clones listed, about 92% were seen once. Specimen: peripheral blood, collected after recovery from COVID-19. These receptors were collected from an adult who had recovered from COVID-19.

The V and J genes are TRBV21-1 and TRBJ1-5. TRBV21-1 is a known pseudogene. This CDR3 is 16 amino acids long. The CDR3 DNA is TGTGCCAGCAGCAAAGTCCCCCGGCAATGGAATCAGCCCCAGCATTTT. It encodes CASSKVPRQWNQPQHF.

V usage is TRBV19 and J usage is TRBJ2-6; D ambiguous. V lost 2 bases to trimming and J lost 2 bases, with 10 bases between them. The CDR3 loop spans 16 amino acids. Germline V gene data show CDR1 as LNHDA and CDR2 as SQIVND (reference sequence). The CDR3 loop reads CASSILIVTGANVLTF. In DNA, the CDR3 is TGTGCCAGTAGTATATTGATTGTAACTGGGGCCAACGTCCTGACTTTC.